The 28 T cell receptor beta chains listed next were all sequenced from one sample in a study of blood T cells in healthy people across ages. The second PCR ran about 6 to 12 cycles with a sample-barcoded 5' primer and J-beta primers. MiXCR was run by TCRdb on the 5' RACE reads, yielding one entry per CDR3 protein. The sample consists of some 760,000 distinct CDR3 sequences, just under 25% of them appearing once. This same sample was also part of a study on T cells of mothers and their children.

Sequencing was done on a sample of blood. The receptors stem from a boy aged 10-17 years in good health.

In DNA form, the CDR3 reads TGCAGCGTTTGGAGGAACACTGAAGCTTTCTTT. Translating it yields CSVWRNTEAFF. The gene calls are TRBV29-1 and TRBJ1-1; D ambiguous. The germline V gene has CDR1 SQVTM and CDR2 ANQGSEA. The CDR3 runs 11 residues. The ends were cut back, 5 bases at V and 1 base at J, with 5 bases in the middle.

Remarks on this clonotype: This may come from a read error, since a much larger clone is one base off. Since the CDR3 does not end with the conserved phenylalanine or tryptophan, this likely comes from a read error. V gene TRBV4-1 combines with J gene TRBJ2-5, with a tentative D call TRBD2 (5 bases). The J call may be incorrect, as the DNA end agrees better with TRBJ2-1. The CDR3 has 13 residues. The germline V gene has CDR1 MGHRA and CDR2 YSYEKL. The CDR3 nucleotides are TGCGCCAGCAGCCCGACCGGGGAGTATGAGCAGTTCTCC. This codes for CASSPTGEYEQFS.

This clonotype has more than one count but fewer than ten. V usage is TRBV7-3 and J usage is TRBJ1-2, with TRBD1 as a possible D gene (5 bases). The CDR3 length is 15 residues. Germline loops: CDR1 SGHTA, CDR2 FQGTGA. Trimming shortened V by 2 bases and J by 3 bases, and 13 bases separated the two germline ends. The CDR3 DNA reads TGTGCCAGCAGCTTAGGGGCGGGGGACGACTATGGCTACACCTTC. It codes for CASSLGAGDDYGYTF.

In its sample, this clonotype was seen a few times. The V and J genes are TRBV20-1 and TRBJ2-4; D is unresolved. Trimming stripped 0 bases from V and 0 bases from J, with 12 bases between. Germline CDR1 DFQATT, CDR2 SNEGSKA (reference sequence). This CDR3 has 16 amino acids. The CDR3 loop is CSARERETVAKNIQYF. The DNA for the CDR3 is TGCAGTGCTAGAGAACGTGAAACCGTAGCCAAAAACATTCAGTACTTC.

The chain carries TRBV7-3 and TRBJ2-5; perhaps TRBD1 as D (5 bases). Germline-derived CDR1 and CDR2 are SGHTA and FQGTGA. The CDR3 covers 17 residues. V gave up 2 bases and J gave up 4 bases, with 20 bases separating them. The CDR3 reads CASSLGSPGAGIETQYF. The CDR3 DNA follows: TGTGCCAGCAGCTTAGGATCACCTGGGGCAGGGATAGAGACCCAGTACTTC.

The sample holds a few counts of this clonotype. The rearrangement uses TRBV5-1 and TRBJ2-5; 11 nucleotides align to TRBD2. V lost 0 bases and J lost 5; bases outside the gene matches: 9. Per germline, CDR1 SGHRS and CDR2 YFSETQ. This CDR3 spans 17 amino acids. The CDR3 spells CASSLGTTSGIRETQYF. CDR3 in DNA: TGCGCCAGCAGCTTGGGAACGACTAGCGGGATTAGGGAGACCCAGTACTTC.

This rearrangement joins TRBV11-2 to TRBJ2-1; tentatively, D is TRBD2 (6 bases). CDR1 is SGHAT and CDR2 is FQNNGV in the germline V gene. Trimming took 5 bases from V and 6 from J, leaving 17 bases between them. The CDR3 sequence is 15 residues long. CDR3: CASSRGPGLPNEQFF. In nucleotides, the CDR3 is TGTGCCAGCAGCCGGGGCCCGGGACTCCCCAATGAGCAGTTCTTC.

This clonotype was picked up a small number of times. The CDR3 DNA sequence: TGTGCCAGCAGCTTAATTCAGGGAACCGGGGAGCTGTTTTTT. It specifies CASSLIQGTGELFF. V usage is TRBV9 and J usage is TRBJ2-2, with D tentatively TRBD1 (5 bases). CDR1 and CDR2 (germline): SGDLS, YYNGEE. The CDR3 runs 14 residues. Trimming stripped 4 bases from V and 5 bases from J, with 12 bases between.

The V and J genes are TRBV20-1 and TRBJ2-2; TRBD2 is a possible D gene (7 bases). From germline, CDR1 is DFQATT and CDR2 SNEGSKA (reference sequence). V lost 3 bases, J lost 6 bases, and 11 bases lay in between. The CDR3 covers 13 residues. The CDR3 DNA reads TGCAGTGCTAGTAGAGGGGGGGCCGGGGAGCTGTTTTTT. It codes for CSASRGGAGELFF.

This clonotype was seen more than once but under ten times. The rearrangement joins TRBV3-1 to TRBJ2-1; tentative D call: TRBD1 (6 bases). Looked up from germline, CDR1 is LGHDT and CDR2 is YNNKEL (reference sequence). Trimming removed 0 bases from V and 5 bases from J, with 11 bases in between. The CDR3 has 15 residues. Here the CDR3 reads CASSQEAGAHNEQFF. The CDR3 DNA reads TGTGCCAGCAGCCAAGAGGCAGGGGCCCACAATGAGCAGTTCTTC.

Turning to this clonotype: One end of the junction is discordant with germline, which a read error may explain. The J gene is TRBJ2-7, the V gene TRBV13, with D unclear. TRBJ2-1 explains the end of the DNA better; the J call may be wrong. The CDR3 has 13 residues. Germline CDR1 PRHDT, CDR2 FYEKMQ (reference sequence). The CDR3 DNA reads as TGTACCAGCAGGTGGGTGGAAGGTAATGAGCAGTTCTTC. This gives the protein CTSRWVEGNEQFF.

This clonotype was detected only a few times. The chain uses TRBV12-3 or TRBV12-4 and TRBJ1-1; D is ambiguous. The CDR3 extends over 14 amino acids. Trimming stripped 5 bases from V and 4 bases from J, with 14 bases between. This CDR3 is CASSKGSFFTEAFF. The CDR3 nucleotides read TGTGCCAGCAGTAAGGGTAGTTTCTTCACTGAAGCTTTCTTT.

The genes are TRBV5-1 and TRBJ2-5; D possibly corresponds to TRBD1 (6 bases). Germline CDR1 and CDR2: SGHRS and YFSETQ. This CDR3 spans 14 amino acids. Trimming left V 4 bases short and J 5 bases short, with 15 bases between. The CDR3 protein is CASSLQGSGETQYF. The CDR3 coding sequence is TGCGCCAGCAGCCTACAGGGTTCGGGGGAGACCCAGTACTTC.

The table lists this clonotype with a few counts. Germline and junction disagree at one end, which may indicate a read error. The chain recombines TRBV4-1 with TRBJ2-1; 10 nucleotides agree with TRBD2. Germline V gives CDR1 MGHRA, CDR2 YSYEKL. The CDR3 is 16 residues long. As DNA, the CDR3 is TGCGCCGGCAGCCTACAAGGGATGGAGCGGGAGGGTGAGCAGTTCTTC. It specifies CAGSLQGMEREGEQFF.

The chain recombines TRBV29-1 with TRBJ2-1; no clear D gene. V was cut by 3 bases and J by 5 bases, with 2 bases left in between. This CDR3 is 10 amino acids long. CDR1 is SQVTM, CDR2 ANQGSEA, per germline. This chain's CDR3 is CSVDDNEQFF. CDR3 bases: TGCAGCGTTGATGACAATGAGCAGTTCTTC.

The chain couples TRBV11-2 to TRBJ2-5, with 8 bases lining up with TRBD2. Germline CDR1 SGHAT, CDR2 FQNNGV. J gave up 4 bases and V 2 bases, and 6 bases lay outside the gene matches. This CDR3 contains 15 residues. CDR3 bases: TGTGCCAGCAGCTTACCGGGGGGGCCGGGAGAGACCCAGTACTTC. Its protein is CASSLPGGPGETQYF.

This clonotype was seen more than once but under ten times. The chain joins TRBV7-9 to TRBJ2-3, with TRBD2 as a possible D gene (6 bases). V shed 3 bases and J shed 1 base, with 17 bases lying between them. CDR1 and CDR2 from the germline V gene are SEHNR and FQNEAQ (reference sequence). The CDR3 length is 17 residues. CDR3 sequence: CASSLSGTPVGTDTQYF. Here the CDR3 DNA reads TGTGCCAGCAGCTTGTCCGGGACTCCCGTGGGCACAGATACGCAGTATTTT. Together with reference TRBV7-9 and TRBJ2-3, the CDR3 gives the full variable domain: DTGVSQNPRHKITKRGQNVTFRCDPISEHNRLYWYRQTLGQGPEFLTYFQNEAQLEKSRLLSDRFSAERPKGSFSTLEIQRTEQGDSAMYLCASSLSGTPVGTDTQYFGPGTRLTVL.

This clonotype was seen only a few times. The V call is TRBV28, the J call TRBJ2-3; 9 nucleotides match TRBD2. The CDR3 consists of 16 residues. Trimming at V came to 6 bases and at J to 3 bases, leaving 10 bases not matched to a gene. CDR1 is MDHEN, CDR2 SYDVKM, per germline. CDR3 DNA sequence: TGTGCCAGCAGGAGACGAGCGGGGGGAATTACAGATACGCAGTATTTT. It encodes CASRRRAGGITDTQYF.

This clonotype was seen only once. The V gene is TRBV9, the J gene TRBJ1-2; 10 bases are shared with TRBD1. Trimming cost V 3 bases and J 2 bases; bases outside gene matches: 7. The CDR3 is 16 residues long. Per germline, CDR1 SGDLS and CDR2 YYNGEE. The CDR3 region has the DNA TGTGCCAGCAGCGCAGAGACAGGGGGCCCCAACTATGGCTACACCTTC. Translation: CASSAETGGPNYGYTF.

The V and J genes are TRBV20-1 and TRBJ2-5, with 7 bases identical to TRBD2. The end of the DNA fits TRBJ2-7 better, so the J call may be wrong. Germline V gene data show CDR1 as DFQATT and CDR2 as SNEGSKA (reference sequence). This CDR3 is built from 14 residues. The CDR3 is CSARDLADYYEQYF. The CDR3 region has the DNA TGCAGTGCTAGAGACCTAGCGGATTACTACGAGCAGTACTTC.

This clonotype has a handful of counts. V is TRBV10-3 and J is TRBJ2-3, with D possibly matching TRBD2 (6 bases). This CDR3 contains 13 residues. CDR1 is ENHRY and CDR2 is SYGVKD in the germline V gene. The V and J ends lost 11 bases and 5 bases respectively, with 17 bases between them. The CDR3 DNA is TGTGCCCTCGGGGGTAAAGCGGAAGATACGCAGTATTTT. Amino acid sequence: CALGGKAEDTQYF.

CDR3 in amino acids: CASVYARGWTGELFF. In DNA form, the CDR3 reads TGTGCCAGCGTCTACGCCCGGGGATGGACCGGGGAGCTGTTTTTT. The chain has TRBV7-2 and TRBJ2-2, with D perhaps TRBD2 (5 bases). The CDR3 contains 15 residues. Trimming pared 8 bases from V and 5 bases from J, leaving 18 bases between. Germline V gene sequence: CDR1 SGHTA, CDR2 FQGNSA. Looking up the rest from reference TRBV7-2 and TRBJ2-2 gives the full variable domain: GAGVSQSPSNKVTEKGKDVELRCDPISGHTALYWYRQSLGQGLEFLIYFQGNSAPDKSGLPSDRFSAERTGGSVSTLTIQRTQQEDSAVYLCASVYARGWTGELFFGEGSRLTVL.

The chain joins TRBV29-1 to TRBJ1-1; D is possibly TRBD1 (6 bases). Trimming pared 6 bases from V and 6 bases from J, leaving 14 bases between. Germline values: CDR1 SQVTM, CDR2 ANQGSEA. This CDR3 has 12 residues. The CDR3 DNA reads TGCAGCGTCGAACAGGGACTATCTGAAGCTTTCTTT. It encodes CSVEQGLSEAFF.

This clonotype was detected only a few times. Sequence at one end of the junction differs from germline and may be a read error. The J gene is TRBJ2-7, the V gene TRBV7-9, with 8 bases fitting TRBD1. CDR3 size: 14 residues. CDR1 and CDR2 (germline): SEHNR, FQNEAQ (reference sequence). The CDR3 region is CASSWDRHAYEQCF. The CDR3, as DNA: TGTGCCAGCAGCTGGGACAGGCATGCCTACGAGCAGTGCTTC. The full variable domain, its missing parts supplied by reference TRBV7-9 and TRBJ2-7, is DTGVSQNPRHKITKRGQNVTFRCDPISEHNRLYWYRQTLGQGPEFLTYFQNEAQLEKSRLLSDRFSAERPKGSFSTLEIQRTEQGDSAMYLCASSWDRHAYEQCFGPGTRLTVT.

This clonotype was observed a few times. The CDR3 region is CATEGVPEAFF. The CDR3 DNA sequence: TGTGCCACCGAGGGGGTCCCTGAAGCTTTCTTT. The gene calls are TRBV28 and TRBJ1-1, with D possibly being TRBD1 (6 bases). Trimming took 10 bases from V and 6 from J, leaving 12 bases between them. There are 11 residues in the CDR3. Germline V gene sequence: CDR1 MDHEN, CDR2 SYDVKM.

There are a few counts of this clonotype. The chain employs TRBV5-6 and TRBJ2-3; D ambiguous. V lost 4 bases to trimming and J lost 1 base, with 10 bases between them. Looked up from germline, CDR1 is SGHDT and CDR2 is YYEEEE. The CDR3 totals 14 residues. The CDR3 sequence is CASSDLYGTDTQYF. DNA for the CDR3: TGTGCCAGCAGCGACCTCTACGGCACAGATACGCAGTATTTT.

The genes are TRBV10-3 and TRBJ1-2, with D perhaps matching TRBD1 (5 bases). V gave up 4 bases and J gave up 2 bases, with 14 bases separating them. The CDR3 loop spans 15 amino acids. Germline V gene data show CDR1 as ENHRY and CDR2 as SYGVKD. The CDR3 is CAISAPLTDNYGYTF. For the CDR3, the DNA is TGTGCCATCAGTGCCCCCTTGACAGACAACTATGGCTACACCTTC.

The chain combines TRBV20-1 with TRBJ1-2, with D maybe TRBD1 (6 bases). This CDR3 has 12 residues. Germline CDR1 reads DFQATT; CDR2 reads SNEGSKA (reference sequence). The ends were cut back, 4 bases at V and 5 bases at J, with 11 bases in the middle. CDR3 nucleotides: TGCAGTGCTACTGACAGGATGTATGGCTACACCTTC. Amino acid sequence: CSATDRMYGYTF.